These 5 T cell receptor beta chains were all obtained from the same sample, sequenced in a study of OX40 agonist ivuxolimab in advanced cancers. Here immunoSEQ multiplex PCR was the method, and the copy in TCRdb shows in-frame clones only, minus some. There are some 20,000 clones in the sample; 80% to 95% occur only once, and around 56% lies in the top ten. The specimen was CD4+ or CD8+ T cells sorted from blood, collected in a trial of the OX40 agonist ivuxolimab. The receptor set was obtained from an adult with an advanced solid tumor such as melanoma, head and neck, liver or kidney cancer.

This clone was observed a few times. The V and J genes are TRBV11-2 and TRBJ2-7, with TRBD1 matching 11 bases. The CDR3 runs to 14 residues. Trimming took 1 base from V and 6 from J; bases not matched to a gene: 2. Per germline, CDR1 SGHAT and CDR2 FQNNGV. DNA of the CDR3: TGTGCCAGCAGCTTAGGGACAGGGGGCCGCGAGCAGTACTTC. Its protein is CASSLGTGGREQYF. The full variable domain, rest sourced from reference TRBV11-2 and TRBJ2-7, is EAGVAQSPRYKIIEKRQSVAFWCNPISGHATLYWYQQILGQGPKLLIQFQNNGVVDDSQLPKDRFSAERLKGVDSTLKIQPAKLEDSAVYLCASSLGTGGREQYFGPGTRLTVT.

This rearrangement joins TRBV6-1 to TRBJ1-1, with unresolved D. From germline, CDR1 is MNHNS and CDR2 SASEGT. V lost 2 bases to trimming and J lost 12 bases, with 4 bases between them. CDR3 size: 9 residues. The DNA of the CDR3 is TGTGCCAGCAGTGAAACGACTTTCTTT. Residues: CASSETTFF.

The chain is built from TRBV4-2 and TRBJ2-7; 9 bases match TRBD1. The ends lost 0 bases at V and 3 bases at J; junction bases unmatched: 9. Germline CDR1 and CDR2: LGHNA and YNFKEQ. CDR3 length: 17 residues. This CDR3 reads CASSQEGFGTGSYEQYF. The CDR3 nucleotides are TGTGCCAGCAGCCAAGAAGGTTTCGGGACAGGGAGCTACGAGCAGTACTTC.

V gene TRBV7-9 combines with J gene TRBJ2-5; tentatively, D is TRBD2 (6 bases). Deletions cut 3 bases from V and 2 bases from J, with 10 bases between. CDR3 length: 14 residues. Germline CDR1 and CDR2: SEHNR and FQNEAQ (reference sequence). In nucleotides, the CDR3 is TGTGCCAGCAGCTTGCCGGGACTTCAAGAGACCCAGTACTTC. It translates to CASSLPGLQETQYF.

The rearrangement joins TRBV27 to TRBJ1-5; D perhaps matches TRBD1 (5 bases). The CDR3 contains 15 residues. Per germline, CDR1 MNHEY and CDR2 SMNVEV (reference sequence). Trimming took off 2 bases at V and 6 bases at J, with 14 bases between the two ends. Here the CDR3 reads CASSLNSGWGQPQHF. The CDR3 region has the DNA TGTGCCAGCAGTTTAAATTCAGGGTGGGGTCAGCCCCAGCATTTT.